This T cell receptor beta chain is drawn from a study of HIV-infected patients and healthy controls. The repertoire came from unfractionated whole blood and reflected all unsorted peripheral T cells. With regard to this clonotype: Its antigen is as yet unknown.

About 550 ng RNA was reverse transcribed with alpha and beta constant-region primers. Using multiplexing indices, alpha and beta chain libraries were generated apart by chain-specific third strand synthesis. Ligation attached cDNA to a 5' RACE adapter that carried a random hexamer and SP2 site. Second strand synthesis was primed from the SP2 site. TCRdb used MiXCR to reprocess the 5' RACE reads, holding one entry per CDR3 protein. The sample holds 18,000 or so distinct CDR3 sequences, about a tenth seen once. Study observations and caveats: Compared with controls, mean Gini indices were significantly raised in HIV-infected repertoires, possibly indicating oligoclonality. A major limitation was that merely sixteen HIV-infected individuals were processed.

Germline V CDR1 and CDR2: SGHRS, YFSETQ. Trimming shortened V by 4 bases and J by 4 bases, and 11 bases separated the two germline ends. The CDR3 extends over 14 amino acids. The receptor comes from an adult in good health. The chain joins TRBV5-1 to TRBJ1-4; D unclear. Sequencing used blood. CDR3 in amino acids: CASSEVTSNEKLFF. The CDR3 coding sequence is TGCGCCAGCAGCGAGGTCACAAGTAATGAAAAACTGTTTTTT.